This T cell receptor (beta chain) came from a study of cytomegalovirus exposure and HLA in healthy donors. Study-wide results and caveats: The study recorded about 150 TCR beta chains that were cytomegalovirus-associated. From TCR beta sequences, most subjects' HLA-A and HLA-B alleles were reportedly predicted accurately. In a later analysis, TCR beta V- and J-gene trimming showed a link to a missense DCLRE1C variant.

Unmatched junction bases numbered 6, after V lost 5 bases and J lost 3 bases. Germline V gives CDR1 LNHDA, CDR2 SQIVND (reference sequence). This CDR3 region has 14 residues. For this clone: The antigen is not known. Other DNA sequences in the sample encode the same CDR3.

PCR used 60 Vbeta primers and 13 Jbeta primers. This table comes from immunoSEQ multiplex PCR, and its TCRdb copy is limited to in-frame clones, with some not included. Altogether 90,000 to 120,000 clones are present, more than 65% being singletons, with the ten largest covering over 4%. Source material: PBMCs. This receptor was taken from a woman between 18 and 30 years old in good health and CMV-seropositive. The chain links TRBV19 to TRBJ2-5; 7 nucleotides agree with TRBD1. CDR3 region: CASSPGTEEETQYF. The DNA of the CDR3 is TGTGCCAGTAGTCCTGGGACAGAAGAAGAGACCCAGTACTTC.